These T cell receptor beta chains were read from a single sample in a study of OX40 agonist ivuxolimab in advanced cancers. Libraries were prepared by immunoSEQ multiplex PCR; TCRdb keeps only in-frame clonotypes and omits some of them. The table records roughly 65,000 clones, around 87% of them present only once. Here the sequenced sample was CD4+ or CD8+ T cells sorted from blood, taken in a trial of the OX40 agonist ivuxolimab. These receptors all stem from an adult with an advanced solid tumor such as melanoma, head and neck, liver or kidney cancer. CDR3s include the opening cysteine and the closing phenylalanine or tryptophan. D genes are given only for firm matches. Size tells how often a clone was seen (once, few, many) or the class of an expanded clone, and some rows leave it out.

TRBV6-6,TRBJ1-5,NA,NA,TGTGCCAGCAGTTCATGGAGCAATCAGCCCCAGCATTTT,CASSSWSNQPQHF
TRBV5-4,TRBJ1-6,TRBD1,NA,TGTGCCAGCAGCTTTCGACAGGGCAAAAATTCACCCCTCCACTTT,CASSFRQGKNSPLHF
TRBV7-8,TRBJ2-4,NA,NA,TGTGCCAGCAGCTTAGATGTGGGGGGAATTGCCAAAAACATTCAGTACTTC,CASSLDVGGIAKNIQYF
TRBV30,TRBJ2-3,TRBD2,NA,TGTGCCTGGAGTTTAACCGGGACTAAATTGGATACGCAGTATTTT,CAWSLTGTKLDTQYF
TRBV30,TRBJ2-1,NA,NA,TGTGCCTGGAGTGTATCGGAGGCGTTCTTC,CAWSVSEAFF
TRBV6-4,TRBJ1-6,NA,NA,TGTGCCAGCAGTGAGGTCCCCAATTCACCCCTCCACTTT,CASSEVPNSPLHF
TRBV7-2,TRBJ1-3,NA,NA,TGTGCCAGCAGCGAAGGGGGCTCTGGAAACACCATATATTTT,CASSEGGSGNTIYF
TRBV5-6,TRBJ1-3,NA,NA,TGTGCCAGCAGCTTGGCACAGGGATCTGGAAACACCATATATTTT,CASSLAQGSGNTIYF
TRBV7-2,TRBJ2-3,NA,NA,TGTGCCAGCAGCTTAGGGAGGTCTGGCACAGATACGCAGTATTTT,CASSLGRSGTDTQYF
TRBV5-1,TRBJ1-3,NA,NA,TGCGCCAGCAGCAACGCCGGGGCCTCTGGAAACACCATATATTTT,CASSNAGASGNTIYF
TRBV9,TRBJ2-1,TRBD2,NA,TGTGCCAGCAGCGTAGGGGCTAGCGGGGGGAATGAGCAGTTCTTC,CASSVGASGGNEQFF
TRBV15,TRBJ1-6,TRBD1,few,TGTGCCACCAGGAGACAGGGGGCGCGGAATTCACCCCTCCACTTT,CATRRQGARNSPLHF
TRBV13,TRBJ2-7,TRBD2,NA,TGTGCCAGCAGCTTCCGGGGGGGAAATAGCTACGAGCAGTACTTC,CASSFRGGNSYEQYF
TRBV5-1,TRBJ2-6,TRBD1,NA,TGCGCCAGCGATATGACAGGGACTGGGGCCAACGTCCTGACTTTC,CASDMTGTGANVLTF
TRBV7-9,TRBJ1-3,NA,NA,TGTGCCAGCAGCGGAGGCGCTGGAAACACCATATATTTT,CASSGGAGNTIYF
TRBV5-4,TRBJ2-7,TRBD1,NA,TGTGCCAGCAGCTCCGGGACAGAGCCCTACGAGCAGTACTTC,CASSSGTEPYEQYF
TRBV2,TRBJ2-1,TRBD2,NA,TGTGCCAGCACTGACCCTAGCGGGGGGCACAATGAGCAGTTCTTC,CASTDPSGGHNEQFF